These 24 T cell receptor beta chains originate from one sample sequenced in a study of CD8 T cells in ankylosing spondylitis. TCRdb re-derived calls from the 5' RACE reads in MiXCR, one entry per CDR3 protein. The sample holds under 450,000 distinct CDR3 sequences, roughly 22% seen once. Sequenced sample: blood, either unsorted or a sorted T cell fraction (not recorded which). The receptor source for this set is a male donor with ankylosing spondylitis or in good health (not recorded which).

This clonotype was counted a few times. The gene calls are TRBV27 and TRBJ2-2; either TRBD1 or TRBD2 may supply D (6 bases each). V was trimmed by 9 bases and J by 1 base, leaving 15 bases between them. CDR1 MNHEY and CDR2 SMNVEV come from the germline V gene (reference sequence). The CDR3 spans 15 residues. CDR3 amino acids: CASFGAGQNTGELFF. In nucleotides, the CDR3 is TGTGCCAGTTTTGGGGCGGGACAGAACACCGGGGAGCTGTTTTTT.

This clonotype occurred a few times. The chain employs TRBV6-1 and TRBJ2-7; perhaps TRBD2 as D (6 bases). V lost 1 base and J 3 bases, leaving 10 bases between the germline ends. Germline V CDR1 and CDR2: MNHNS, SASEGT. CDR3 size: 14 residues. Here the CDR3 reads CASSEGADYYEQYF. The CDR3 nucleotides read TGTGCCAGCAGTGAAGGGGCGGACTACTACGAGCAGTACTTC.

This clonotype was picked up a small number of times. The chain couples TRBV12-3 or TRBV12-4 to TRBJ2-1; 7 bases align to TRBD2. After removal of 3 bases from V and 2 bases from J, the junction contained 4 bases not matched to a gene. This CDR3 is built from 15 residues. The CDR3 region is CASSFLAVPYNEQFF. As DNA, the CDR3 is TGTGCCAGCAGTTTCCTAGCGGTTCCCTACAATGAGCAGTTCTTC.

The chain has TRBV7-9 and TRBJ2-7, with D unresolved. With 5 bases removed from V and 2 bases from J, the gap between germline ends came to 16 bases. CDR1 and CDR2 (germline): SEHNR, FQNEAQ (reference sequence). The CDR3 consists of 15 residues. The CDR3 protein is CASSHRVETTYEQYF. CDR3 in DNA: TGTGCCAGCAGCCACCGGGTAGAGACCACCTACGAGCAGTACTTC.

This chain uses TRBV2 with TRBJ2-2, with 9 bases matching TRBD2. The CDR3 runs to 14 residues. Germline V gene sequence: CDR1 SNHLY, CDR2 FYNNEI. V shed 7 bases and J 7 bases; nucleotides not matched to a gene: 7. The CDR3 spells CASIGGGAVGELFF. CDR3 nucleotides: TGTGCCAGCATTGGCGGGGGGGCCGTCGGGGAGCTGTTTTTT. Full variable domain (remainder filled in from reference TRBV2 and TRBJ2-2): EPEVTQTPSHQVTQMGQEVILRCVPISNHLYFYWYRQILGQKVEFLVSFYNNEISEKSEIFDDQFSVERPDGSNFTLKIRSTKLEDSAMYFCASIGGGAVGELFFGEGSRLTVL.

The chain recombines TRBV12-3 or TRBV12-4 with TRBJ2-1; D is undetermined. V lost 3 bases and J lost 0, with 9 bases in between. This CDR3 contains 15 residues. CDR3 DNA sequence: TGTGCCAGCAGTTTGGGATTTAGCTCCTACAATGAGCAGTTCTTC. Translation gives CASSLGFSSYNEQFF.

On this clonotype: The junction and the germline gene differ at one end; a read error may be behind it. CDR3: CASSLILLF. CDR3 sequence (DNA): TGTGCCAGCAGCTTGATTCTGCTCTTT. The chain combines TRBV5-8 with TRBJ1-1; D remains ambiguous. The CDR3 length is 9 residues. Per the germline V gene, CDR1 is SGHTS and CDR2 is YDEGEE.

This clonotype showed up just a few times. This rearrangement joins TRBV2 to TRBJ2-5; 9 bases are shared with TRBD2. The V and J ends lost 7 bases and 5 bases, in that order; junction bases with no gene match: 11. The CDR3 spans 15 residues. CDR1 is SNHLY and CDR2 is FYNNEI in the germline V gene. The CDR3 DNA is TGTGCCAGCAACCCGGGGGCGGGGGGGCGTGAGACCCAGTACTTC. Amino acid sequence: CASNPGAGGRETQYF.

The V call is TRBV28, the J call TRBJ2-7; possibly TRBD2 for D (6 bases). V was trimmed by 8 bases and J by 0 bases, leaving 14 bases between them. Per germline, CDR1 MDHEN and CDR2 SYDVKM. CDR3 length equals 14 residues. Here the CDR3 DNA reads TGTGCCAGCCGCTCGGGGACTTACTCCTACGAGCAGTACTTC. Translation gives CASRSGTYSYEQYF.

This clonotype was counted many times. The V and J genes are TRBV3-1 and TRBJ2-1, with 9 bases aligning to TRBD2. Germline V gives CDR1 LGHDT, CDR2 YNNKEL (reference sequence). Unmatched junction bases numbered 13, after V lost 0 bases and J lost 7 bases. CDR3 size: 18 residues. The DNA for the CDR3 is TGTGCCAGCAGCCAAGACGGGGCTAGCGGGGCCCACATAAATGAGCAGTTCTTC. Protein sequence: CASSQDGASGAHINEQFF.

This clonotype was counted a few times. The V gene is TRBV28, the J gene TRBJ1-6; 8 bases agree with TRBD1. The CDR3 is made up of 15 amino acids. The V gene's germline CDR1 is MDHEN and CDR2 SYDVKM. V lost 5 bases, J lost 7 bases, and 7 bases stayed unmatched. The CDR3 region is CASSGQGSVNSPLHF. The CDR3 DNA sequence: TGTGCCAGCAGTGGACAGGGTTCCGTCAATTCACCCCTCCACTTT.

V gene TRBV5-6 combines with J gene TRBJ2-3, with D possibly matching TRBD1 (6 bases). Germline V gene sequence: CDR1 SGHDT, CDR2 YYEEEE. Between the trimmed V and J ends, which lost 6 bases and 0 bases, there was a span of 11 bases. The CDR3 consists of 14 residues. The CDR3 coding sequence is TGTGCCAGCACCGACAGGCCGAGCACAGATACGCAGTATTTT. Encoded protein: CASTDRPSTDTQYF.

The chain is built from TRBV12-3 or TRBV12-4 and TRBJ1-2; D unclear. This CDR3 has 14 amino acids. The germline V and J ends were trimmed by 0 bases and 8 bases, with 13 bases remaining between them. CDR3 bases: TGTGCCAGCAGTTTAGCTGGGGAACCTGACGGCTACACCTTC. Translating gives CASSLAGEPDGYTF.

This rearrangement joins TRBV11-2 to TRBJ2-1; D unclear. The CDR3 covers 13 residues. Trimming removed 4 bases from V and 9 bases from J, with 13 bases in between. Germline CDR1 is SGHAT and CDR2 is FQNNGV. This CDR3 is CASSSWNSGEQFF. The CDR3 DNA reads as TGTGCCAGCAGCTCCTGGAATAGTGGTGAGCAGTTCTTC. Looking up the rest from reference TRBV11-2 and TRBJ2-1 gives the full variable domain: EAGVAQSPRYKIIEKRQSVAFWCNPISGHATLYWYQQILGQGPKLLIQFQNNGVVDDSQLPKDRFSAERLKGVDSTLKIQPAKLEDSAVYLCASSSWNSGEQFFGPGTRLTVL.

The V and J genes are TRBV15 and TRBJ2-3, with D possibly TRBD2 on 5 matching bases. The V gene's germline CDR1 is LNHNV and CDR2 YYDKDF (reference sequence). The CDR3 consists of 16 residues. Deletions cut 5 bases from V and 1 base from J, with 16 bases between. CDR3 nucleotides: TGTGCCACCAGCGGCGAATCACTAGTACGCACAGATACGCAGTATTTT. Translated: CATSGESLVRTDTQYF.

The rearrangement uses TRBV7-9 and TRBJ2-1, with D hard to call. The CDR3 covers 14 residues. CDR1 SEHNR and CDR2 FQNEAQ come from the germline V gene (reference sequence). The ends were cut back, 4 bases at V and 7 bases at J, with 14 bases in the middle. CDR3 DNA sequence: TGTGCCAGCAGCTACGCTCTAGTCTCTAATGAGCAGTTCTTC. Its translation is CASSYALVSNEQFF.

This clonotype was recorded a few times. This chain links TRBV20-1 with TRBJ2-7; TRBD2 matches at 8 bases. The germline CDR1 and CDR2 sequences are DFQATT and SNEGSKA (reference sequence). The CDR3 contains 14 residues. Trimming removed 6 bases from V and 1 base from J; junction bases left unmatched: 8. CDR3 protein: CSAPPGGESYEQYF. The CDR3 bases are TGCAGTGCCCCCCCGGGGGGGGAGTCCTACGAGCAGTACTTC.

This clonotype was picked up a small number of times. The CDR3 region is CATSDLPGIEQFF. The CDR3 bases are TGTGCCACCAGTGATTTGCCGGGCATTGAGCAGTTCTTC. The V call is TRBV24-1, the J call TRBJ2-1; D uncertain. The CDR3 contains 13 residues. CDR1 and CDR2 (germline): KGHDR, SFDVKD. V dropped 0 bases and J dropped 9 bases, with 8 bases sitting between them.

This clonotype was counted a few times. The chain is built from TRBV7-8 and TRBJ2-3; tentative D call: TRBD2 (5 bases). Between the trimmed V and J ends, which lost 5 bases and 1 base, there was a span of 16 bases. This CDR3 comprises 16 residues. The germline V gene has CDR1 SGHVS and CDR2 FQNEAQ. CDR3 region: CASSPPLLGRTDTQYF. As DNA, the CDR3 is TGTGCCAGCAGCCCTCCCCTACTAGGACGCACAGATACGCAGTATTTT.

The table lists this clonotype with many counts. V and J are TRBV12-3 or TRBV12-4 and TRBJ2-2; the D gene is possibly TRBD2 (7 bases). The CDR3 is made up of 17 amino acids. V shed 4 bases and J shed 0 bases, with 15 bases lying between them. The CDR3 spells CASSSPWGGTNTGELFF. The CDR3 region has the DNA TGTGCCAGCAGTTCGCCTTGGGGGGGCACGAACACCGGGGAGCTGTTTTTT.

The V and J genes are TRBV28 and TRBJ2-5; the D gene is possibly TRBD1 (6 bases). Germline lookup yields CDR1 MDHEN and CDR2 SYDVKM. The CDR3 totals 15 residues. The V end was cut by 2 bases, the J end by 1 base, with 11 bases between. As DNA, the CDR3 is TGTGCCAGCAGTTTAAGGGGGTCGTCCCAAGAGACCCAGTACTTC. This translates into CASSLRGSSQETQYF.

This clonotype turned up a few times. This sequence joins TRBV2 and TRBJ2-1; maybe TRBD2 (5 bases). The V and J ends lost 2 bases and 10 bases respectively, with 15 bases between them. The germline gives CDR1 SNHLY, CDR2 FYNNEI. The CDR3 contains 14 residues. CDR3 loop: CASSERAPRREQFF. CDR3 bases: TGTGCCAGCAGTGAAAGGGCCCCCAGGAGGGAGCAGTTCTTC.

The chain is built from TRBV12-3 or TRBV12-4 and TRBJ1-1; D uncertain. Deletions cut 2 bases from V and 2 bases from J, with 9 bases between. The CDR3 extends over 14 amino acids. CDR3 region: CASSLLVGNTEAFF. In nucleotides, the CDR3 is TGTGCCAGCAGTTTACTAGTAGGAAACACTGAAGCTTTCTTT.

This chain links TRBV29-1 with TRBJ2-7; unclear D gene. V dropped 4 bases and J dropped 1 base, with 14 bases sitting between them. CDR1 is SQVTM and CDR2 is ANQGSEA in the germline V gene. This CDR3 has 14 residues. CDR3 amino acids: CSVGSETESYEQYF. In nucleotides, the CDR3 is TGCAGCGTTGGGTCCGAGACCGAATCCTACGAGCAGTACTTC.